This T cell receptor beta chain was identified in a study of breast tumors, draining lymph nodes, adjacent tissues. The CDR3 spans 12 residues. The V and J ends lost 8 bases and 4 bases respectively, with 11 bases between them. Germline loops: CDR1 LNHDA, CDR2 SQIVND (reference sequence). Using its own MiXCR run on the multiplex PCR reads, TCRdb lists one record per CDR3 protein. The sample carries approximately 280,000 distinct CDR3 sequences, roughly 30% recorded once. Many counts were recorded for this clonotype. Samples came from axillary lymph nodes draining the breast cancer. This clonotype was sampled from a female donor with breast cancer. Some clones in this sample may be carry-over from other donors' samples. The specimen sequenced was axillary lymph node tissue. The chain is built from TRBV19 and TRBJ1-2; D not resolved. CDR3 nucleotide sequence: TGTGCCAGTGAAGGAGAGCGCTATGGCTACACCTTC. Its translation: CASEGERYGYTF.